This TCR beta chain was recorded in a study of metastatic and nonmetastatic thyroid tumors. This clone was observed a few times. What it binds is unknown. Patients had received no treatment of any kind before thyroid surgery. J gave up 4 bases and V 1 base, and 7 bases lay outside the gene matches. This CDR3 has 16 residues. The germline V gene encodes CDR1 LNHNV and CDR2 YYDKDF (reference sequence). The study, taken as a whole, reports: Significantly higher TCR beta diversity was reportedly seen in malignant thyroid tumors than benign nodules, in blood and tumor.

TCRdb reanalyzed the PCR reads via MiXCR. Among approximately 31,000 clones listed, approximately 19% were seen once. The sequence came from a female donor with papillary thyroid cancer or a benign thyroid nodule (not recorded which). Some clones in this sample may be carry-over from other donors' samples. The rearrangement uses TRBV15 and TRBJ2-7; TRBD1 agrees at 10 bases. What was sequenced was blood. The CDR3 region is CATSRVGTGERYEQYF. CDR3 nucleotides: TGTGCCACCAGCAGAGTTGGGACAGGGGAAAGGTACGAGCAGTACTTC.